Listed below are T cell receptor beta chains from one sample, sequenced in a study of blood T cell repertoires in COVID-19. Produced via immunoSEQ multiplex PCR; TCRdb's table is partial and in-frame only. The table has tens of thousands of clones, about 71% seen once; the top ten hold 8.8%. The sequencing sample was made of peripheral blood. Receptors originate from a woman aged 70 to 79 with acute or convalescent COVID-19. Both conserved end residues are part of each CDR3. A D gene is named only where the DNA matches it firmly. Some rows mark clone size as missing; the rest say once, few, many or name a class of expanded clone.

j_gene	v_gene	abundance	d_gene	CDR3nt	CDR3aa
TRBJ1-1	TRBV5-1	.	.	TGCGCCAGCAGCTTTATTCTCGACACTGAAGCTTTCTTT	CASSFILDTEAFF
TRBJ2-1	TRBV10-2	.	.	TGCGCCAGCAGAGTCCCCGGGAGAAGCAACAATGAGCAGTTCTTC	CASRVPGRSNNEQFF
TRBJ2-1	TRBV19	.	TRBD2	TGTGCCAGTAGAATAGGTAGCGGGAGCTACAATGAGCAGTTCTTC	CASRIGSGSYNEQFF
TRBJ2-6	TRBV5-1	.	.	TGCGCCAGCAGCTTGTTTGGTCAGGCCTCTGGGGCCAACGTCCTGACTTTC	CASSLFGQASGANVLTF
TRBJ2-6	TRBV3-1/TRBV3-2	few	.	TGTGCCAGCAGCCAAGATGTCAGCTCTGGGGCCAACGTCCTGACTTTC	CASSQDVSSGANVLTF
TRBJ2-7	TRBV5-5	.	TRBD1	TGTGCCAGCAGTGGAACGGAACAGGGGGTCTACGAGCAGTACTTC	CASSGTEQGVYEQYF
TRBJ2-7	TRBV5-1	few	.	TGCGCCAGCAGCTTGGCCGGGGCGGGAAGCAGCTACGAGCAGTACTTC	CASSLAGAGSSYEQYF
TRBJ1-2	TRBV4-1	.	.	TGCGCCAGCAGCCAAGCAGGGTCTAACTATGGCTACACCTTC	CASSQAGSNYGYTF
TRBJ1-2	TRBV19	.	TRBD1	TGTGCCAGTAGTAGACAGGGTTCGGGAGGCTACACCTTC	CASSRQGSGGYTF
TRBJ1-5	TRBV19	once	.	TGTGCCAGTAGCCCAATTAGCAATCAGCCCCAGCATTTT	CASSPISNQPQHF
TRBJ2-1	TRBV11-3	.	.	TGTGCCAGCAGCTCACAGGGCGATGAGCAGTTCTTC	CASSSQGDEQFF
TRBJ2-2	TRBV5-1	.	TRBD1	TGCGCCAGCTCCCAAGGGACAGGGGTCACCGGGGAGCTGTTTTTT	CASSQGTGVTGELFF
TRBJ2-1	TRBV7-3	.	.	TGTGCCAGCAGCCCCGCACTGTCGGATGAGCAGTTCTTC	CASSPALSDEQFF
TRBJ2-3	TRBV28	few	.	TGTGCCAGCAGCGAGTACACAGATACGCAGTATTTT	CASSEYTDTQYF
TRBJ1-6	TRBV5-1	.	.	TGCGCCAGCAGCTTGGCCCAAAGGGGTAATTCACCCCTCCACTTT	CASSLAQRGNSPLHF
TRBJ1-1	TRBV19	.	.	TGTGCCAGTTGGGACATGAACACTGAAGCTTTCTTT	CASWDMNTEAFF
TRBJ1-6	TRBV27	.	.	TGTGCCAGCAGTTTCCACAGGGACGGTTCACCCCTCCACTTT	CASSFHRDGSPLHF
TRBJ2-5	TRBV11-2	few	TRBD2	TGTGCCAGCAGCTTTGGGGGGGAAGAGACCCAGTACTTC	CASSFGGEETQYF
TRBJ1-4	TRBV3-1/TRBV3-2	few	.	TGTGCCAGCAGCCACGGCCCCCCCAGGGGAGGGGAAAAACTGTTTTTT	CASSHGPPRGGEKLFF
TRBJ2-3	TRBV6-5	.	TRBD2	TGTGCCAGCAAGGGACTAGCAGCAGATACGCAGTATTTT	CASKGLAADTQYF
TRBJ1-2	TRBV24-1	.	TRBD1	TGTGCCACCAGTGATTCGGACAGGGCGGGCTACACCTTC	CATSDSDRAGYTF
TRBJ2-7	TRBV18	.	.	TGTGCCAGCTCACCAGGGGCAGGGGGGCTGAGCTCCTACGAGCAGTACTTC	CASSPGAGGLSSYEQYF
TRBJ1-1	TRBV28	.	TRBD1	TGTGCCAGCATTGGACAGGGGGTCGGCGTTCTCTTT	CASIGQGVGVLF
TRBJ2-5	TRBV19	.	.	TGTGCCAGTAGTATGGGGGGCCAAGAGACCCAGTACTTC	CASSMGGQETQYF
TRBJ1-3	TRBV4-1	.	.	TGCGCCAGCAGCCATATAATCCGGGGGAGGACTGGAAACACCATATATTTT	CASSHIIRGRTGNTIYF
TRBJ2-7	TRBV11-2	few	TRBD1	TGTGCCAGCAGCTTAGGTCAGGGGGTTATATCCTACGAGCAGTACTTC	CASSLGQGVISYEQYF
TRBJ1-1	TRBV29-1	.	.	TGCAGCGTTGACGGTGGGAACACTGAAGCTTTCTTT	CSVDGGNTEAFF
TRBJ1-1	TRBV27	.	.	TGTGCCAGCAGTTTATCTATCCCGGGTGCCACTGAAGCTTTCTTT	CASSLSIPGATEAFF
TRBJ2-5	TRBV6-1	.	TRBD2	TGTGCCAGCAGTGAACCGGGACTAGTGAAGGAGACCCAGTACTTC	CASSEPGLVKETQYF
TRBJ1-5	TRBV27	.	TRBD1	TGTGCCAGCAGCCGGAGAACGACAGGGGGCGAAGATCAGCCCCAGCATTTT	CASSRRTTGGEDQPQHF
TRBJ2-3	TRBV12-3/TRBV12-4	few	.	TGTGCCAGCGGACAGCTCACAGATACGCAGTATTTT	CASGQLTDTQYF
TRBJ2-2	TRBV29-1	.	.	TGCAGCGTTGGAACGAGGACCGGGGAGCTGTTTTTT	CSVGTRTGELFF
TRBJ1-1	TRBV15	.	.	TGTGCCACCAGCAGAGATCTCGCGGGGGTAGCTTTCTTT	CATSRDLAGVAFF
TRBJ2-5	TRBV5-4	.	TRBD2	TGTGCCAGCAGCTTGGCCGAGTCTAGCGGGGGGGCCTCTGAGACCCAGTACTTC	CASSLAESSGGASETQYF
TRBJ1-4	TRBV28	few	TRBD1	TGTGCCAGCAGTTTAAGGGGACAGGACGAAATCGAAAAACTGTTTTTT	CASSLRGQDEIEKLFF
TRBJ2-7	TRBV6-5	.	.	TGTGCCAGCAAGGAGTTACGCGAGCAGTACTTC	CASKELREQYF
TRBJ1-2	TRBV2	.	.	TGTGCCAGCAGTGAAGGCCCAGATCCCTATGGCTACACCTTC	CASSEGPDPYGYTF
TRBJ1-1	TRBV2	.	TRBD1	TGTGCCAGCAGTGGACAGGGGGCCTGGGATACTGAAGCTTTCTTT	CASSGQGAWDTEAFF
TRBJ2-3	TRBV5-4	.	TRBD2	TGTGCCAGCAGCTTGCCTTGGGGGCGGGAGGTGTCCACAGATACGCAGTATTTT	CASSLPWGREVSTDTQYF
TRBJ2-5	TRBV3-1/TRBV3-2	.	.	TGTGCCAGCAGCCAAGGTAGGACCCAGGGGTACCAAGAGACCCAGTACTTC	CASSQGRTQGYQETQYF
TRBJ2-1	TRBV19	.	TRBD2	TGTGCCAGTAGTCCCGTAGCGGGTTACTCCTACAATGAGCAGTTCTTC	CASSPVAGYSYNEQFF
TRBJ1-1	TRBV7-3	.	TRBD1	TGTGCCAGCAGCCCCTCGCCAGGGGGCACTGAAGCTTTCTTT	CASSPSPGGTEAFF
TRBJ1-2	TRBV30	.	.	TGTGCCTGGAACGGTGAATCCTATGGCTACACCTTC	CAWNGESYGYTF
TRBJ2-7	TRBV19	.	.	TGTGCCAGTAGTGTCCAGGGGACCTACGAGCAGTACTTC	CASSVQGTYEQYF
TRBJ1-5	TRBV6-2/TRBV6-3	.	.	TGTGCCAGCAGTTACTCACACCTTAGCAATCAGCCCCAGCATTTT	CASSYSHLSNQPQHF
TRBJ2-7	TRBV12-3/TRBV12-4	once	TRBD2	TGTGCCAGCAGTTTGTCAGGGAGGGACGAGCAGTACTTC	CASSLSGRDEQYF
TRBJ2-3	TRBV18	.	.	TGTGCCAGCTCACCGTTCGGGAACACAGATACGCAGTATTTT	CASSPFGNTDTQYF
TRBJ2-5	TRBV7-3	medium-sized	.	TGTGCCAGCAGCCCGTTACGGAGCCGAAACGTGGAGACCCAGTACTTC	CASSPLRSRNVETQYF
TRBJ2-3	TRBV6-2/TRBV6-3	.	.	TGTGCCAGCAGTTACTGGGGCCTCACAGATACGCAGTATTTT	CASSYWGLTDTQYF
TRBJ2-2	TRBV6-1	.	.	TGTGCCAGCAGTGAAATCGGGGGAACATGGGAGCTGTTTTTT	CASSEIGGTWELFF
TRBJ2-3	TRBV5-1	.	.	TGCGCCAGCAACGATGGGGGGACCACAGATACGCAGTATTTT	CASNDGGTTDTQYF
TRBJ2-5	TRBV5-5	.	.	TGTGCCAGCAGCTTGGCGGCTAGCGCTCAAGAGACCCAGTACTTC	CASSLAASAQETQYF
TRBJ2-1	TRBV9	.	.	TGTGCCAGCAGCGTAGGACTACCCGGCGATGAGCAGTTCTTC	CASSVGLPGDEQFF
TRBJ2-3	TRBV7-2	.	.	TGTGCCAGCAGCTCCACTTCCTCTAGCACAGATACGCAGTATTTT	CASSSTSSSTDTQYF
TRBJ2-1	TRBV7-2	once	TRBD1	TGTGCCAGCAGCGTCACAGGGGGCAATGAGCAGTTCTTC	CASSVTGGNEQFF
TRBJ2-2	TRBV7-7	few	TRBD2	TGTGCTAGCAGCCAGGCCTCACTAGCGGGGGTTTCGAACACCGGGGAGCTGTTTTTT	CASSQASLAGVSNTGELFF
TRBJ2-1	TRBV4-1	few	.	TGCGCCAGCAGCCAAGTGCGACTAACCTACTACAATGAGCAGTTCTTC	CASSQVRLTYYNEQFF
TRBJ2-5	TRBV3-1/TRBV3-2	.	TRBD2	TGTGCCAGCAGCCAAGAAGGGGCGGGGGGCTGGAAAGAGACCCAGTACTTC	CASSQEGAGGWKETQYF
TRBJ2-7	TRBV7-2	.	.	TGTGCCAGCAGCTTAGAGTTGGGAACTAGAGGTGTGCAGTACTTC	CASSLELGTRGVQYF
TRBJ2-1	TRBV24-1	.	.	TGTGCCACCAGTGATCAGTATCCTGAGCAGTTCTTC	CATSDQYPEQFF